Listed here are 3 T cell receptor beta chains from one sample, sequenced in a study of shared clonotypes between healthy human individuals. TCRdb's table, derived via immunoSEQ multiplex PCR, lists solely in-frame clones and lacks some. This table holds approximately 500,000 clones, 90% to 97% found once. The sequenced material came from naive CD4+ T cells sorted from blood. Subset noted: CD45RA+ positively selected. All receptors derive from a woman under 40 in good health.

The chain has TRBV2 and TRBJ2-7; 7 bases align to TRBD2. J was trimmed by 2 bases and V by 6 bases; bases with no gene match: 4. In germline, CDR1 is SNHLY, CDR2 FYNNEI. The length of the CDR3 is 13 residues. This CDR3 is CASSGDYPYEQYF. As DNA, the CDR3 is TGTGCCAGCAGCGGGGACTACCCCTACGAGCAGTACTTC.

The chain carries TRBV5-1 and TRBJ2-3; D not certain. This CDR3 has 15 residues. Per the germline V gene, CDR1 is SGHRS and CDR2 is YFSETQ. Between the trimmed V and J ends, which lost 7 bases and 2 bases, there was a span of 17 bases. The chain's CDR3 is CASREVPQDTDTQYF. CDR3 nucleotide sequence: TGCGCCAGCCGCGAGGTCCCCCAGGACACAGATACGCAGTATTTT.

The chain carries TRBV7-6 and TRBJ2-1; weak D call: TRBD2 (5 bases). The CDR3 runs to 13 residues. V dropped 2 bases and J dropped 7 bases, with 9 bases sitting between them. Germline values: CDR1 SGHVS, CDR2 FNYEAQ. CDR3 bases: TGTGCCAGCAGCTTATCGGGAATAAATGAGCAGTTCTTC. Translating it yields CASSLSGINEQFF.